This TCR beta chain was documented in a study of Graves' ophthalmopathy and Graves' hyperthyroidism (dated by TCRdb to 2016 to 2018). About the investigation overall: Stable hyperthyroidism was defined as no progression to ophthalmopathy within 18 months of follow-up. The study used signatures of the TCR beta repertoire to tell Graves' ophthalmopathy apart from Graves' hyperthyroidism and to predict which patients would progress to ophthalmopathy. In total, 135 blood samples were TCR-sequenced: 43 ophthalmopathy, over 70 hyperthyroidism and roughly 17 hyperthyroidism-to-ophthalmopathy patients. To explore V-J signatures that separate ophthalmopathy from hyperthyroidism, a discovery set of fewer than 110 patients was enrolled, consisting of 40 to 45 with ophthalmopathy and approximately 57 with stable hyperthyroidism. An independent validation cohort comprised 18 hyperthyroidism patients and over 15 patients who later progressed from hyperthyroidism to ophthalmopathy. In roughly 6 hyperthyroidism patients, the T-cell repertoire of thyroid tissue was compared with the T-cell repertoire of blood. Following sample collection, hyperthyroidism patients were given methimazole at a starting dose of 30 mg daily, and ophthalmopathy patients were given high-dose intravenous methylprednisolone. Broader findings and caveats from the paper: In validation, the model predicted ophthalmopathy progression with more than 70% sensitivity and 72.22% specificity; around twelve predicted patients were CT-confirmed with GO in a median of approximately six months. In cross-validation, the 13-signature model distinguished ophthalmopathy from stable hyperthyroidism with approximately 88% sensitivity and about 81% specificity, and in the test set the corresponding values were around 80% and 75%. Sample size was not statistically predetermined, and group allocation was not concealed from the investigators. Most expanded thyroid clonotypes with frequency above 0.001 were also detected in blood, suggesting blood repertoires may reflect the thyroid immune response.

This clonotype was recorded many times. It has no known antigen specificity. Base qualities were left out, and no much larger clone turns up one base away. Taken from the germline V gene, the CDR1 and CDR2 loops are SGHDT and YYEEEE. From the cysteine up to the phenylalanine, the CDR3 has a length of 15 residues. CDR3 DNA is the only sequence kept; it has 45 bases, read in frame from the first base. Relative to germline, V is 0 bases shorter and J is 1 base shorter, with 11 bases between their ends. For repertoire sequencing, TCR beta CDR3 regions were amplified from RNA transcripts. HTBI primers and the Qiagen OneStep RT-PCR kit were used in a first-round RT-PCR, which was followed by a second-round multiplex PCR, size selection and purification. Sequencing of the libraries was carried out on an Illumina HiSeq2000 in paired-end mode with 100 bp reads. The original pipeline was this. Reads were processed with SOAPnuke, discarding reads with adapters, uncalled bases, mean Phred below 15, or no exact constant-primer or identifier match. High-quality paired reads were merged with COPE v1.2.5. Unique nucleotide sequences were defined as clonotypes and aligned to IMGT TRB V, D and J references using MiTCR v1.1. The analysis was limited to V-J combinations with a frequency above 0.0001, which together covered 99% to 99.2% of repertoires. For each V-J combination, a TCR clonal expansion and chaos score was defined as F50 clonal expansion divided by the chaos observed in the TCRdist matrix. Welch's t-statistics and random forest were used to reduce features to over ten V-J combinations, which were fed into a naive Bayes classifier. The Morisita-Horn index was used to measure how similar the thyroid and blood repertoires were. The public reads were quality trimmed at Q25 with fastp and then assembled into clones with MiXCR by TCRdb, keeping productive beta chains. Identical CDR3 protein sequences are pooled into one entry, listed with their most common genes and DNA. TCRdb's processing, not the authors', yielded these V and J calls. In this sample the table shows around 1.1 million distinct CDR3 sequences, less than 45% of which occur a single time. Of the sample, around 10% falls within the top ten clones.

The hyperthyroidism patients were 18 to 65 years old and newly diagnosed, with a disease duration of less than 2 months. Patients with other autoimmune diseases, uncontrolled infections, pregnancy or lactation were excluded. Diagnosis relied on clinical symptoms, serum thyroxine, TRAb, thyroid ultrasound and orbital computed tomography. Trizol reagent was used to extract the total RNA, and its quality was then checked on an Agilent 2100 Bioanalyzer. The receptor was isolated from an adult man with Graves' hyperthyroidism. The sample consisted of peripheral blood or thyroid tissue (not recorded which). The chain is made from TRBV5-6 and TRBJ2-7; no D gene call is confident. In nucleotide form, the sequence is TGTGCCAGCAGCTTGGAGGTGGGCGGTTCCTACGAGCAGTACTTC. Translation gives CASSLEVGGSYEQYF.